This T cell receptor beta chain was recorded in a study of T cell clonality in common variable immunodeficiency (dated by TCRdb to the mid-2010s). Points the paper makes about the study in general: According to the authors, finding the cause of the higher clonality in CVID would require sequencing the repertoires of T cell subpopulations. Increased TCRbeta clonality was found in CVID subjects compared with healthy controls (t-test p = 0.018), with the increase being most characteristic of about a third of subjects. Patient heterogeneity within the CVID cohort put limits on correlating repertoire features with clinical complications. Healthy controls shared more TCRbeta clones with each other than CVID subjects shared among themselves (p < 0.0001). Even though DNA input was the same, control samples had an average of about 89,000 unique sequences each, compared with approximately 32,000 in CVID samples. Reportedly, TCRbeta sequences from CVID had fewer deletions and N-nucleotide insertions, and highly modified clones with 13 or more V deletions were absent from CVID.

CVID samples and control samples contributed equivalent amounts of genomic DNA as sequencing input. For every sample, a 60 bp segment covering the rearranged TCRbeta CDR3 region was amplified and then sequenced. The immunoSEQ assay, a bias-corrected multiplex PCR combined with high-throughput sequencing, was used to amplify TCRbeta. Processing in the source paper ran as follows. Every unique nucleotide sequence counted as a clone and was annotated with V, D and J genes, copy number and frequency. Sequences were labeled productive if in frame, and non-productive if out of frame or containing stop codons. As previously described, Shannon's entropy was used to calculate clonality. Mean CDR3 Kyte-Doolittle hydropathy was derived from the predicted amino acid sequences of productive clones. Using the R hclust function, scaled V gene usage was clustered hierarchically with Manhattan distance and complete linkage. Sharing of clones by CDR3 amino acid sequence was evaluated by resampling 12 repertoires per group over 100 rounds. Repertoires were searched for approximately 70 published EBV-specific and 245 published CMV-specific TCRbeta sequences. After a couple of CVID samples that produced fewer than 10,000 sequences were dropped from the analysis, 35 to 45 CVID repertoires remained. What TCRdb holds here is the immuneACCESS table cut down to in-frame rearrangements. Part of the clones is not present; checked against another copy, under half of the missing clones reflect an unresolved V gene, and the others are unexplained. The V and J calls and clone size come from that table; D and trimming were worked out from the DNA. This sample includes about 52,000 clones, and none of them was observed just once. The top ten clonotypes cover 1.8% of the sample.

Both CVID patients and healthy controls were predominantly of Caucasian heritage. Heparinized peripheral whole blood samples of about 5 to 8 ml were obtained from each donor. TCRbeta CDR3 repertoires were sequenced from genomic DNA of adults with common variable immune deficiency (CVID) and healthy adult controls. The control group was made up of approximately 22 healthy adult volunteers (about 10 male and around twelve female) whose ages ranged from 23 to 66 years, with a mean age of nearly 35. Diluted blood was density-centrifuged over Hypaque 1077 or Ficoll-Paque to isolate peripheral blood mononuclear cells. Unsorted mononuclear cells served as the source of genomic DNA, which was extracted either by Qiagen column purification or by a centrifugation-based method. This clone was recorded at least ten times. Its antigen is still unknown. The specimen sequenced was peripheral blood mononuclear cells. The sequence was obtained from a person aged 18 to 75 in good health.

CDR3 DNA (partial): TGTGCCAGCAGTGAGGGACAGGGGGCGCAGCCC. Its amino acids are CASSEGQGAQP. The entire CDR3 is CASSEGQGAQPQHF. Rearrangement joined TRBV6-1 to TRBJ1-5; TRBD1 agrees with 12 junctional bases. The read ends 3 residues shy of where the CDR3 ends; the end is completed using the germline J gene. The CDR3, cysteine through phenylalanine, is 14 amino acids long. The 33 bases shown cover part of the CDR3, and their frame starts at base 1. The junction shows trimming of 3 bases on V and 7 bases on J, and the gene matches do not reach 1 base of it. The germline V gene yields MNHNS for CDR1 and SASEGT for CDR2.